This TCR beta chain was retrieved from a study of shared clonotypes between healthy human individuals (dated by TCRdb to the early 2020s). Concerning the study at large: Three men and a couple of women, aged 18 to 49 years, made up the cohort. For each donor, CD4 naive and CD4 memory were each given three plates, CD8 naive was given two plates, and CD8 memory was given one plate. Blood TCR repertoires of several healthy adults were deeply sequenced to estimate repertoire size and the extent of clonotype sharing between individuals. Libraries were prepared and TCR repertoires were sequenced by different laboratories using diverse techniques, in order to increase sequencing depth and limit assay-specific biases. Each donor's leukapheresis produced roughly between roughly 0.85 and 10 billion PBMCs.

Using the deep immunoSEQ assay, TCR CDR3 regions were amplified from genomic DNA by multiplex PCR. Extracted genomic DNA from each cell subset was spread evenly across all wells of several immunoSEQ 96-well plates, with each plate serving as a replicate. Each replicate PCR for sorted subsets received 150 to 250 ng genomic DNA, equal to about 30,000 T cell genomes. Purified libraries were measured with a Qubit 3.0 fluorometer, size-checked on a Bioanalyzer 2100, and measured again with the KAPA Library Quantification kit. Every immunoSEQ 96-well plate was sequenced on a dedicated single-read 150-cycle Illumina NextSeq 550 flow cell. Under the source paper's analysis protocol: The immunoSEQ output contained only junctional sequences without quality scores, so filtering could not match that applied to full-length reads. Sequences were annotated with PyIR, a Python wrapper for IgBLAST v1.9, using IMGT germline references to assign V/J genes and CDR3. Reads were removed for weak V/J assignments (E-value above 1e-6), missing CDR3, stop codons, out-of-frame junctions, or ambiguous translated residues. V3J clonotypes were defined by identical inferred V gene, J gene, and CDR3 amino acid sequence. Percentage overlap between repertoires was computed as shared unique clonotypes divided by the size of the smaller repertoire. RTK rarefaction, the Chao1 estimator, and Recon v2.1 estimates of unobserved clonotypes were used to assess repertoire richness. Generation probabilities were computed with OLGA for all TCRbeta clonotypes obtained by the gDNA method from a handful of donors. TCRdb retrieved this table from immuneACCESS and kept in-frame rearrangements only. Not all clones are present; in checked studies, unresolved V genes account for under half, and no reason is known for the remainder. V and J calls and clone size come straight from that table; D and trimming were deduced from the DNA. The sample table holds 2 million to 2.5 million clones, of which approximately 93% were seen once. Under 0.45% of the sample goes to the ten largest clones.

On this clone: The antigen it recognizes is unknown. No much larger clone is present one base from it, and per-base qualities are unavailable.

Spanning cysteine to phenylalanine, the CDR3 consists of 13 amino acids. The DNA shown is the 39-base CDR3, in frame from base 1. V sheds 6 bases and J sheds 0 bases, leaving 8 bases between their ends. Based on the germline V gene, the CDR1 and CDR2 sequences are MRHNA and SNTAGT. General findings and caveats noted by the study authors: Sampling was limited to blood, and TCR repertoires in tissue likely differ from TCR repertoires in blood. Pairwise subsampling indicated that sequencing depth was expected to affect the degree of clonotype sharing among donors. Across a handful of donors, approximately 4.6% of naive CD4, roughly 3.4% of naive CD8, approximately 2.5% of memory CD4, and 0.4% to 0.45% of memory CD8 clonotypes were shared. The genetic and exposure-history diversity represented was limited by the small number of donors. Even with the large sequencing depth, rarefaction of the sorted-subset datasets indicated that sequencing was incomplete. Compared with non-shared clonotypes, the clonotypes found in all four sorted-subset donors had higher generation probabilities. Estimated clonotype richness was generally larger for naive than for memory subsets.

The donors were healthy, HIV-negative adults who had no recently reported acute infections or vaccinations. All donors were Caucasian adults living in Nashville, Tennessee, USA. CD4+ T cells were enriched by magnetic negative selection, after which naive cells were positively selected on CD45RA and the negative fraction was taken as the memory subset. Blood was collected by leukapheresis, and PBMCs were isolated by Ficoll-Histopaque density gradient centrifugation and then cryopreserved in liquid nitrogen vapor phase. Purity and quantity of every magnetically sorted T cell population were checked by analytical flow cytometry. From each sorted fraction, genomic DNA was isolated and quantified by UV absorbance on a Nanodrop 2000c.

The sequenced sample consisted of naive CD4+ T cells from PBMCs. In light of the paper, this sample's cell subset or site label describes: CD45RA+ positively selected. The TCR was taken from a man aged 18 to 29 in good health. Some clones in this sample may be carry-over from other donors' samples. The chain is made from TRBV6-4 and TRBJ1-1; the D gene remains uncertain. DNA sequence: TGTGCCAGCAGCGCAGGAATGAACACTGAAGCTTTCTTT. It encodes CASSAGMNTEAFF.